These 8 T cell receptor beta chains originate from one sample sequenced in a study of PD-L1 blockade in urothelial cancer. Stated time point: peripheral blood 6 weeks after treatment start. Assay: immunoSEQ multiplex PCR; the TCRdb copy retains only in-frame clones and omits some. This sample has just over 35,000 clones, with approximately 84% found just once. The sequences come from PBMCs, collected around atezolizumab (anti-PD-L1) treatment. The receptor source for this set is a man in his forties with urothelial cancer.

The chain employs TRBV5-5 and TRBJ2-7; perhaps TRBD2 as D (6 bases). The V end lost 4 bases, the J end lost 6 bases, and 20 bases lay between the germline ends. Germline V gene lookup returns CDR1 SGHKS and CDR2 YYEKEE (reference sequence). This CDR3 has 15 residues. This CDR3 reads CASSLGGTPGSEQYF. CDR3 DNA: TGTGCCAGCAGCCTAGGAGGGACCCCCGGCTCCGAGCAGTACTTC.

J is TRBJ2-7 and V is TRBV5-1; 8 positions match TRBD1. The CDR3 loop spans 14 amino acids. V lost 4 bases to trimming and J lost 0 bases; unmatched junction nucleotides: 3. Germline V CDR1 and CDR2: SGHRS, YFSETQ. For the CDR3, the DNA is TGCGCCAGCAGCACAGGGGGTAGCTCCTACGAGCAGTACTTC. Its protein product is CASSTGGSSYEQYF.

A few counts support this clone. The rearrangement uses TRBV27 and TRBJ2-4; TRBD1 matches 9 bases. V trimming: 4 bases; J trimming: 0 bases; junction bases outside the gene matches: 7. The CDR3 is 17 amino acids. CDR1 and CDR2 (germline): MNHEY, SMNVEV (reference sequence). This CDR3 is CASSSLGQGLAKNIQYF. CDR3 DNA: TGTGCCAGCAGTTCCCTGGGACAGGGTCTAGCCAAAAACATTCAGTACTTC.

V is TRBV5-1 and J is TRBJ2-5; D is ambiguous. Trimming pared 1 base from V and 5 bases from J, leaving 15 bases between. Germline V gene data show CDR1 as SGHRS and CDR2 as YFSETQ. This CDR3 has 15 amino acids. This CDR3 is CASSLTATVQETQYF. The CDR3 DNA is TGCGCCAGCAGCTTGACAGCTACGGTCCAGGAGACCCAGTACTTC.

A few counts support this clone. The V gene is TRBV14, the J gene TRBJ1-3; D not resolved. Trimming left V 4 bases short and J 4 bases short, with 11 bases between. The CDR3 length is 14 residues. CDR1 SGHDN and CDR2 FVKESK come from the germline V gene. The chain's CDR3 is CASSPRVGGNTIYF. CDR3 sequence (DNA): TGTGCCAGCAGCCCCCGGGTTGGAGGAAACACCATATATTTT.

The chain has TRBV5-6 and TRBJ2-3; tentatively, D is TRBD2 (6 bases). Germline V gene sequence: CDR1 SGHDT, CDR2 YYEEEE. The CDR3 is made up of 17 amino acids. Trimming stripped 3 bases from V and 0 bases from J, with 17 bases between. CDR3 protein: CASSSRMRGASTDTQYF. The CDR3 DNA is TGTGCCAGCAGCTCCCGAATGCGCGGGGCTAGCACAGATACGCAGTATTTT.

The chain has TRBV27 and TRBJ1-1, with TRBD1 as a possible D gene (6 bases). V gave up 7 bases and J gave up 4 bases, with 16 bases separating them. The CDR3 is 14 amino acids. Germline V gene data show CDR1 as MNHEY and CDR2 as SMNVEV (reference sequence). CDR3 nucleotides: TGTGCCAGCACACCACAGGGACCGAGCACTGAAGCTTTCTTT. As protein: CASTPQGPSTEAFF.

J is TRBJ2-1 and V is TRBV4-1, with TRBD2 as a possible D gene (6 bases). Germline V gene sequence: CDR1 MGHRA, CDR2 YSYEKL. V was pared by 8 bases and J by 0 bases, with 17 bases between. CDR3 length equals 16 residues. CDR3 nucleotides: TGCGCCAGCCGGGACTCGAGGAAAAGCTCCTACAATGAGCAGTTCTTC. It yields the protein CASRDSRKSSYNEQFF.